A single sample is the source of the 32 T cell receptor beta chains below, sequenced in a study of regulatory T cells in long-lasting Graves disease. The TCR beta library used iRepertoire HTBI primers with Arm-PCR amplification of CDR3. Via MiXCR, TCRdb re-called the multiplex PCR reads, giving one row per CDR3 protein. The sample lists approximately 540,000 distinct CDR3 sequences, about 12% seen once, with around 9.3% in the top ten. Time point described: newly diagnosed GD, antithyroid drugs for less than 3 months. There was RNA extracted from PBMCs, and the TCR library was made from it. This sample was also put to use in a study of T cells in Graves' hyperthyroidism and ophthalmopathy.

Sequences were derived from peripheral blood mononuclear cells (PBMCs), sampled at new diagnosis, from a patient treated with antithyroid drugs. These receptors came from a woman aged 30 to 39 with Graves disease.

This clonotype was counted ten times or more. The rearrangement uses TRBV2 and TRBJ2-1; 9 bases agree with TRBD2. V dropped 2 bases and J dropped 7; count of bases not matched to a gene: 6. CDR1 and CDR2 (germline): SNHLY, FYNNEI. The CDR3 is made up of 15 amino acids. The CDR3 is CASSEWAGGFNEQFF. DNA of the CDR3: TGTGCCAGCAGTGAATGGGCGGGAGGGTTTAATGAGCAGTTCTTC.

The chain is built from TRBV7-9 and TRBJ1-2; 8 positions match TRBD1. CDR3 size: 15 residues. The V and J ends lost 1 base and 0 bases, in that order; junction bases with no gene match: 1. From germline, CDR1 is SEHNR and CDR2 FQNEAQ (reference sequence). Written as DNA, the CDR3 is TGTGCCAGCAGCTTAGGGACAGGGTCTAACTATGGCTACACCTTC. Residues: CASSLGTGSNYGYTF.

In the case of this clonotype: Sequence at one end of the junction differs from germline and may be a read error. The chain carries TRBV27 and TRBJ1-1; no firm D call. This CDR3 comprises 14 residues. CDR1 is MNHEY and CDR2 is SMNVEV in the germline V gene (reference sequence). The CDR3 DNA reads as TGTGCCAGCAGTTTAAGGCCGACTCTGACTGGAGCTTTCTTT. Protein sequence: CASSLRPTLTGAFF.

In this sample, this clonotype turned up a few times. This is likely a read error, given that the CDR3 carries no conserved phenylalanine or tryptophan at its end. The chain joins TRBV12-3 or TRBV12-4 to TRBJ1-5; D perhaps matches TRBD1 (5 bases). CDR3 length: 14 amino acids. Deletions cut 7 bases from V and 5 bases from J, with 15 bases between. Here the CDR3 reads CASTPGLGHQPQHL. DNA of the CDR3: TGTGCCAGCACCCCGGGATTGGGACATCAGCCCCAGCATCTT.

This chain connects TRBV12-3 or TRBV12-4 to TRBJ1-2, with a tentative D call TRBD1 (5 bases). CDR3 length: 14 amino acids. V was trimmed by 5 bases and J by 5 bases, leaving 15 bases between them. The CDR3 loop is CASSPRQLRYGYTF. The CDR3, as DNA: TGTGCCAGCAGTCCGAGACAGCTTCGGTATGGCTACACCTTC.

This clonotype has a count of ten or more. The genes are TRBV29-1 and TRBJ2-7; 10 bases align to TRBD1. The CDR3 has 19 amino acids. The V segment lost 4 bases and the J segment 2 bases; nucleotides outside the gene matches: 20. Germline V gene sequence: CDR1 SQVTM, CDR2 ANQGSEA. The CDR3 reads CSVGVTGTGEAIATYEQYF. The CDR3 DNA sequence: TGCAGCGTTGGAGTAACCGGGACAGGGGAAGCTATCGCGACCTACGAGCAGTACTTC.

This clonotype has ten or more counts. The J gene is TRBJ2-7, the V gene TRBV28, with D maybe TRBD2 (6 bases). Germline V CDR1 and CDR2: MDHEN, SYDVKM. The CDR3 runs to 15 residues. Trimming took off 6 bases at V and 0 bases at J, with 15 bases between the two ends. The CDR3 DNA sequence: TGTGCCAGCAGGAGGCGGGGACTGGTCTCCTACGAGCAGTACTTC. This sequence encodes CASRRRGLVSYEQYF. Full variable domain (missing parts from reference TRBV28 and TRBJ2-7): DVKVTQSSRYLVKRTGEKVFLECVQDMDHENMFWYRQDPGLGLRLIYFSYDVKMKEKGDIPEGYSVSREKKERFSLILESASTNQTSMYLCASRRRGLVSYEQYFGPGTRLTVT.

This clonotype was seen ten or more times. The rearrangement joins TRBV6-1 to TRBJ1-1; tentative D call: TRBD1 (5 bases). V dropped 3 bases and J dropped 4 bases, with 12 bases sitting between them. The CDR3 consists of 14 residues. Germline V gene data show CDR1 as MNHNS and CDR2 as SASEGT. CDR3 DNA sequence: TGTGCCAGCAGTGAGGACCGGAGGGGCACTGAAGCTTTCTTT. Translation gives CASSEDRRGTEAFF.

The rearrangement joins TRBV11-1 to TRBJ2-3, with 7 positions matching TRBD2. The CDR3 consists of 11 residues. The germline gives CDR1 SGHAT, CDR2 FQDESV (reference sequence). The V segment lost 5 bases and the J segment 8 bases; nucleotides outside the gene matches: 1. The CDR3 bases are TGTGCCAGCAGCCGCGGGGGTACGCAGTATTTT. Its protein product is CASSRGGTQYF.

This clonotype was seen many times. The genes are TRBV28 and TRBJ2-4; weak D call: TRBD1 (6 bases). The germline V gene has CDR1 MDHEN and CDR2 SYDVKM. Trimming cost V 8 bases and J 0 bases, with 11 bases left between them. The CDR3 runs 14 residues. CDR3 in amino acids: CASGDILAKNIQYF. The CDR3 DNA reads as TGTGCCAGCGGGGACATCCTAGCCAAAAACATTCAGTACTTC.

In its sample, this clonotype was seen many times. This CDR3 reads CASTSWGEGFSYNEQFF. The CDR3 nucleotides read TGTGCCAGCACCTCATGGGGGGAGGGGTTTTCCTACAATGAGCAGTTCTTC. This rearrangement joins TRBV28 to TRBJ2-1, with 7 bases identical to TRBD2. The CDR3 is 17 residues long. The V gene's germline CDR1 is MDHEN and CDR2 SYDVKM. J was trimmed by 1 base and V by 7 bases; bases with no gene match: 13. Together with reference TRBV28 and TRBJ2-1, the CDR3 gives the full variable domain: DVKVTQSSRYLVKRTGEKVFLECVQDMDHENMFWYRQDPGLGLRLIYFSYDVKMKEKGDIPEGYSVSREKKERFSLILESASTNQTSMYLCASTSWGEGFSYNEQFFGPGTRLTVL.

This clonotype was picked up many times. V gene TRBV28 combines with J gene TRBJ1-5; D remains unclear. V was clipped by 7 bases and J by 2 bases, with 18 bases between them. Looked up from germline, CDR1 is MDHEN and CDR2 is SYDVKM. The CDR3 runs 16 residues. The DNA for the CDR3 is TGTGCCAGCAACAGAAGGAGGGTTCTGGGCAATCAGCCCCAGCATTTT. Translated, it gives CASNRRRVLGNQPQHF.

This clonotype was observed at least ten times. The rearrangement uses TRBV13 and TRBJ2-2; TRBD2 aligns across 7 bases. The V gene end was trimmed by 8 bases and the J gene end by 4 bases; junction bases not matched to a gene: 13. Germline V gene data show CDR1 as PRHDT and CDR2 as FYEKMQ (reference sequence). This CDR3 spans 16 amino acids. The CDR3 nucleotides are TGTGCCAGCCGCCGCTCGCGGGAGCAAGTCACCGGGGAGCTGTTTTTT. Protein product: CASRRSREQVTGELFF.

This sequence joins TRBV7-3 and TRBJ2-2, with TRBD2 matching 7 bases. This CDR3 comprises 16 residues. J lost 1 base, V lost 3 bases, and 5 bases had no gene match. Per the germline V gene, CDR1 is SGHTA and CDR2 is FQGTGA. CDR3 sequence (DNA): TGTGCCAGCAGCTTGACTAGCATGTGGAACACCGGGGAGCTGTTTTTT. This sequence encodes CASSLTSMWNTGELFF.

This clonotype was seen at least ten times. The chain joins TRBV15 to TRBJ2-1; TRBD2 is a possible D gene (5 bases). This CDR3 has 15 amino acids. The V gene lost 5 bases and the J gene lost 4 bases, with 15 bases spanning the gap. CDR1 is LNHNV and CDR2 is YYDKDF in the germline V gene (reference sequence). CDR3 loop: CATSASSPPYNEQFF. DNA for the CDR3: TGTGCCACCAGCGCTAGCAGTCCCCCTTACAATGAGCAGTTCTTC. Combining the CDR3 with reference TRBV15 and TRBJ2-1 gives the whole variable domain DAMVIQNPRYQVTQFGKPVTLSCSQTLNHNVMYWYQQKSSQAPKLLFHYYDKDFNNEADTPDNFQSRRPNTSFCFLDIRSPGLGDTAMYLCATSASSPPYNEQFFGPGTRLTVL.

This chain uses TRBV2 with TRBJ2-5, with 10 positions matching TRBD1. The junction had 8 bases not matched to a gene; V was cut back by 6 bases and J by 7 bases. Per germline, CDR1 SNHLY and CDR2 FYNNEI. This CDR3 has 14 residues. CDR3 sequence: CASRSGQGFATQYF. Written as DNA, the CDR3 is TGTGCCAGCAGATCGGGACAGGGGTTCGCGACCCAGTACTTC.

The table lists this clonotype with a few counts. The chain uses TRBV7-8 and TRBJ2-5; D tentatively reads TRBD1 or TRBD2 (6 bases each). V dropped 0 bases and J dropped 9 bases, with 17 bases sitting between them. The CDR3 contains 15 residues. Germline lookup yields CDR1 SGHVS and CDR2 FQNEAQ. CDR3 nucleotides: TGTGCCAGCAGCTTAGCGCGGGGCGGCGCAGGGGCCCAGTACTTC. This sequence encodes CASSLARGGAGAQYF. Together with reference TRBV7-8 and TRBJ2-5, the CDR3 gives the full variable domain: GAGVSQSPRYKVAKRGQDVALRCDPISGHVSLFWYQQALGQGPEFLTYFQNEAQLDKSGLPSDRFFAERPEGSVSTLKIQRTQQEDSAVYLCASSLARGGAGAQYFGPGTRLLVL.

This clonotype was recorded at least ten times. The rearrangement uses TRBV7-9 and TRBJ2-2; 11 nucleotides line up with TRBD2. Unmatched junction bases numbered 6, after V lost 4 bases and J lost 5 bases. The CDR3 is made up of 16 amino acids. The germline V gene has CDR1 SEHNR and CDR2 FQNEAQ (reference sequence). This chain's CDR3 is CASSSKGLAETGELFF. CDR3 nucleotide sequence: TGTGCCAGCAGCTCGAAGGGACTAGCGGAGACCGGGGAGCTGTTTTTT.

This clonotype was picked up many times. The DNA of the CDR3 is TGTGCCAGCAGCTTAACCCAGGGTCGGCATAGCTCCTACAATGAGCAGTTCTTC. This gives the protein CASSLTQGRHSSYNEQFF. This chain uses TRBV7-3 with TRBJ2-1, with a weak D call TRBD1 (5 bases). The CDR3 sequence is 18 residues long. CDR1 is SGHTA and CDR2 is FQGTGA in the germline V gene. Deletions cut 0 bases from V and 0 bases from J, with 15 bases between.

The sample holds many counts of this clonotype. CDR3 sequence (DNA): TGTGCCAGCTCACCCACTCTCGCTGGGGCCAACGTCCTGACTTTC. Protein product: CASSPTLAGANVLTF. This chain joins TRBV18 and TRBJ2-6; D call uncertain. This CDR3 comprises 15 residues. Trimming took 3 bases from V and 2 from J, leaving 8 bases between them. CDR1 is KGHSH and CDR2 is LQKENI in the germline V gene.

This clonotype was counted at least ten times. The rearrangement uses TRBV5-8 and TRBJ2-1; D unclear. Per the germline V gene, CDR1 is SGHTS and CDR2 is YDEGEE. This CDR3 comprises 14 residues. V was cut by 1 base and J by 2 bases, with 7 bases left in between. The CDR3 DNA sequence: TGTGCCAGCAGCTTGAGCCCCACCTACAATGAGCAGTTCTTC. The encoded protein is CASSLSPTYNEQFF.

This clonotype was detected ten times or more. The rearrangement joins TRBV20-1 to TRBJ2-7, with TRBD2 matching 9 bases. Germline V gene sequence: CDR1 DFQATT, CDR2 SNEGSKA (reference sequence). This CDR3 contains 16 residues. Trimming at V came to 0 bases and at J to 3 bases, leaving 9 bases not matched to a gene. The CDR3 region is CSARDLASGNIYEQYF. The CDR3 DNA follows: TGCAGTGCTAGAGATCTTGCTAGCGGGAATATCTACGAGCAGTACTTC.

Note on this clonotype: This is likely a read error, given that the CDR3 carries no conserved phenylalanine or tryptophan at its end. V usage is TRBV7-2 and J usage is TRBJ2-5; 14 bases match TRBD2. Germline V gives CDR1 SGHTA, CDR2 FQGNSA. Trimming removed 4 bases from V and 4 bases from J; junction bases left unmatched: 5. The length of the CDR3 is 16 residues. The DNA of the CDR3 is TGTGCCAGCAGCTCGGGACTAGCGGGAGAGATAGAGACCCAGTACCTC. This codes for CASSSGLAGEIETQYL.

This clonotype was observed many times. The chain combines TRBV6-6 with TRBJ1-2; 7 bases match TRBD1. The CDR3 is 14 amino acids. J lost 2 bases, V lost 0 bases, and 0 bases had no gene match. CDR1 and CDR2 from the germline V gene are MNHNY and SVGAGI (reference sequence). CDR3 loop: CASSYSDRNYGYTF. The CDR3 DNA is TGTGCCAGCAGTTACTCGGACAGGAACTATGGCTACACCTTC.

This clonotype appeared many times. The rearrangement links TRBV6-1 to TRBJ1-5, with D perhaps matching TRBD1 (5 bases). The CDR3 is made up of 15 amino acids. Germline loops: CDR1 MNHNS, CDR2 SASEGT. V lost 3 bases, J lost 8 bases, and 17 bases lay in between. CDR3 protein: CASSDHDSRYEPQHF. In DNA form, the CDR3 reads TGTGCCAGCAGTGACCATGACAGTCGTTACGAGCCCCAGCATTTT.

The J gene is TRBJ2-7, the V gene TRBV20-1, with D perhaps assigned TRBD1 or TRBD2 (5 bases each). The CDR3 runs 13 residues. With 6 bases removed from V and 7 bases from J, the gap between germline ends came to 19 bases. Germline values: CDR1 DFQATT, CDR2 SNEGSKA (reference sequence). DNA for the CDR3: TGCAGTGCAGACGAGGGGAGCTCAGGGGAGCAGTACTTC. This translates into CSADEGSSGEQYF.

The sample holds a few counts of this clonotype. The chain combines TRBV28 with TRBJ2-3, with TRBD2 matching 7 bases. Trimming removed 6 bases from V and 7 bases from J; junction bases left unmatched: 10. CDR3 length: 14 residues. Germline CDR1 MDHEN, CDR2 SYDVKM. The DNA for the CDR3 is TGTGCCAGCAGCTGCCCGGGCGGGAGAAATACGCAGTATTTT. Protein sequence: CASSCPGGRNTQYF. Full variable domain (remainder filled in from reference TRBV28 and TRBJ2-3): DVKVTQSSRYLVKRTGEKVFLECVQDMDHENMFWYRQDPGLGLRLIYFSYDVKMKEKGDIPEGYSVSREKKERFSLILESASTNQTSMYLCASSCPGGRNTQYFGPGTRLTVL.

This clonotype appeared a few times. The genes are TRBV6-2 or TRBV6-3 and TRBJ2-1; a weak D match, TRBD1 (6 bases). The length of the CDR3 is 14 residues. The germline CDR1 and CDR2 sequences are MNHEY and SVGEGT. The V end was cut by 3 bases, the J end by 4 bases, with 10 bases between. The CDR3 coding sequence is TGTGCCAGCAGTTATGGACAGCTGTACAATGAGCAGTTCTTC. Amino acid sequence: CASSYGQLYNEQFF.

This clonotype was seen ten or more times. The chain links TRBV30 to TRBJ2-3; 7 bases line up with TRBD1. The V and J ends lost 8 bases and 5 bases, in that order; junction bases with no gene match: 13. Per germline, CDR1 GTSNPN and CDR2 SVGIG (reference sequence). This CDR3 contains 14 residues. CDR3 sequence reads: CALSRDRRRDTQYF. The DNA of the CDR3 is TGTGCCCTCTCCCGGGACAGACGGAGAGATACGCAGTATTTT.

This clonotype was observed a handful of times. V is TRBV9 and J is TRBJ2-1, with 11 bases that match TRBD2. V was clipped by 4 bases and J by 6 bases; unmatched bases: 3. CDR3 length: 14 amino acids. CDR1 and CDR2 from the germline V gene are SGDLS and YYNGEE. The CDR3 reads CASSRLAGSNEQFF. The DNA for the CDR3 is TGTGCCAGCAGCAGACTAGCGGGGTCCAATGAGCAGTTCTTC.

The chain carries TRBV5-1 and TRBJ2-7; the D is unclear. V was pared by 0 bases and J by 3 bases, with 10 bases between. The germline gives CDR1 SGHRS, CDR2 YFSETQ. The CDR3 is 14 residues long. The CDR3 spells CASSLGISVYEQYF. CDR3 in DNA: TGCGCCAGCAGCTTGGGGATATCGGTCTACGAGCAGTACTTC.

This clonotype was found many times. V gene TRBV11-2 combines with J gene TRBJ2-1; D call uncertain. Germline CDR1 and CDR2: SGHAT and FQNNGV. V dropped 0 bases and J dropped 8 bases, with 8 bases sitting between them. The CDR3 totals 13 residues. CDR3 protein: CASSLDYADEQFF. The CDR3 nucleotides read TGTGCCAGCAGCTTAGATTACGCGGATGAGCAGTTCTTC.